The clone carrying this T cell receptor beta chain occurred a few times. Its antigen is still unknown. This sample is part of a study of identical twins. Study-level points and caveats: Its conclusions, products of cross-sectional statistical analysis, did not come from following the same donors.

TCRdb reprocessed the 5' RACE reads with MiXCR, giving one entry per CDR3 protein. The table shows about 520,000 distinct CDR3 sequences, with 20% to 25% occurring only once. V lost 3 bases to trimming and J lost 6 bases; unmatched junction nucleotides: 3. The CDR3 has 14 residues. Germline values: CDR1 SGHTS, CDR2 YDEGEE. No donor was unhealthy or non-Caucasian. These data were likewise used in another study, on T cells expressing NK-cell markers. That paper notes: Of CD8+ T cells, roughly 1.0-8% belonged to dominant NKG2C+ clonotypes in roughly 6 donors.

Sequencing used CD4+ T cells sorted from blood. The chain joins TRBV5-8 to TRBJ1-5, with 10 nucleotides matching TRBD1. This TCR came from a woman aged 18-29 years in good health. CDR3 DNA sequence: TGTGCCAGCAGCTCCCGGACAGGGGGTCAGCCCCAGCATTTT. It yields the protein CASSSRTGGQPQHF.